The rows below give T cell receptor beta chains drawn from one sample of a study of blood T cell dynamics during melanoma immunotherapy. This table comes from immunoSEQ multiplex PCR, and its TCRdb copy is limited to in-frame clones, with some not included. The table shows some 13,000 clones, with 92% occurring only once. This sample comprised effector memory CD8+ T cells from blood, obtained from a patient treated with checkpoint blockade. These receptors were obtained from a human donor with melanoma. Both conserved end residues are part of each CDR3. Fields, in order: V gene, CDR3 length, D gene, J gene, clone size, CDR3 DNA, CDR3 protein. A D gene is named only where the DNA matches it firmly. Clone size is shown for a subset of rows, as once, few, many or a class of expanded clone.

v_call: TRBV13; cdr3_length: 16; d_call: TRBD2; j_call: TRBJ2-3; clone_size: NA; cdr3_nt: TGTGCCAGCAGCCTACTAGCGGGAGGGCCTCATGATACGCAGTATTTT; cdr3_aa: CASSLLAGGPHDTQYF
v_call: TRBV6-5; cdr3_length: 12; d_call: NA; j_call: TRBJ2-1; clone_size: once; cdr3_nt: TGTGCCAGCAGTCTAGGGGGGAATGAGCAGTTCTTC; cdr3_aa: CASSLGGNEQFF
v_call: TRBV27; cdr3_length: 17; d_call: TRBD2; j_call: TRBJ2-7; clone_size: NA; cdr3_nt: TGTGCCAGCAGTCTGCTGACCCCTAGCGGCACAAGCTACGAGCAGTACTTC; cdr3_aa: CASSLLTPSGTSYEQYF
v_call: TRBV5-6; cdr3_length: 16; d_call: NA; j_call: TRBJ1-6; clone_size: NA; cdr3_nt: TGTGCCAGCAGCCCTGACCCTAGCTCCTATAATTCACCCCTCCACTTT; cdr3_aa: CASSPDPSSYNSPLHF
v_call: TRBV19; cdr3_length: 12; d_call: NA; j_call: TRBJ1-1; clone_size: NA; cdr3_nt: TGTGCCAGTATGCGGGGGGTAACTGAAGCTTTCTTT; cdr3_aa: CASMRGVTEAFF
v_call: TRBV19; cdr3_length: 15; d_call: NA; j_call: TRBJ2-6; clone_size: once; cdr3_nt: TGTGCCAGTAGTATTTTGGGGCATGGGGCCAACGTCCTGACTTTC; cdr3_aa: CASSILGHGANVLTF
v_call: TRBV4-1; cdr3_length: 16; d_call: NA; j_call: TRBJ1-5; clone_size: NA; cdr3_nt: TGCGCCAGCAGCCAAGATCACACTCATAGCAATCAGCCCCAGCATTTT; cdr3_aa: CASSQDHTHSNQPQHF
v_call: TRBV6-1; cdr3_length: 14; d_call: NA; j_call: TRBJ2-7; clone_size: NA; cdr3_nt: TGTGCCAGCATTCCGGGCGTCTCAGGCTACGAGCAGTACTTC; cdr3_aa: CASIPGVSGYEQYF
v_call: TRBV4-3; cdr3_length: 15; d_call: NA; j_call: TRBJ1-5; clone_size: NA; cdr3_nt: TGCGCCAGCAGCCAAGATGTGGGCAGAAATCAGCCCCAGCATTTT; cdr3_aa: CASSQDVGRNQPQHF
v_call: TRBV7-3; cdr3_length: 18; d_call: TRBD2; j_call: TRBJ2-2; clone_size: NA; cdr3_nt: TGTGCCAGCAGCTTCTCGGGACTAGCGGGAGAGCGGGTCGGGGAGCTGTTTTTT; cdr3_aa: CASSFSGLAGERVGELFF
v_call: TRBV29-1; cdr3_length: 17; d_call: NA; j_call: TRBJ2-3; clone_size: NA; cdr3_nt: TGCAGCGTTGTCGGTAGCAAAGGAGTCGGGCTCACAGATACGCAGTATTTT; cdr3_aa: CSVVGSKGVGLTDTQYF
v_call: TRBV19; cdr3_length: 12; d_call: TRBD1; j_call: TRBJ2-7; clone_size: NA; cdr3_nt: TGTGCCAGTAGCGTGACAGGGCTCGAGCAGTACTTC; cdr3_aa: CASSVTGLEQYF
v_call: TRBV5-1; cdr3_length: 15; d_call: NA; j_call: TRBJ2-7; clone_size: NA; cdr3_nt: TGCGCCAGCAGCTTGGCCCCACAGGGCTCCTACGAGCAGTACTTC; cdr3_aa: CASSLAPQGSYEQYF
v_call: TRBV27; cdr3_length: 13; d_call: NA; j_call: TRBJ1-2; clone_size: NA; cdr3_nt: TGTGCCAGCAGTTCGGGCCCTAACTATGGCTACACCTTC; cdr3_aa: CASSSGPNYGYTF
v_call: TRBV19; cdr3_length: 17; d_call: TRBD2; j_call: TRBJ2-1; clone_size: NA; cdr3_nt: TGTGCCAGTAGTCTAAGGACTAGCGGGAGCTCCTACAATGAGCAGTTCTTC; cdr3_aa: CASSLRTSGSSYNEQFF
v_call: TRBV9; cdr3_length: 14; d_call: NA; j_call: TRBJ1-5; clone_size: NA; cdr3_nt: TGTGCCAGCAGCGTAGATTATGAGGATCAGCCCCAGCATTTT; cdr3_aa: CASSVDYEDQPQHF
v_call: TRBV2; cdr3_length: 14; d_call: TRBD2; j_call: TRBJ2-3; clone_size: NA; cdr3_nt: TGTGCCAGCTTCCTAGCGGGAGGCTCAGATACGCAGTATTTT; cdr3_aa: CASFLAGGSDTQYF
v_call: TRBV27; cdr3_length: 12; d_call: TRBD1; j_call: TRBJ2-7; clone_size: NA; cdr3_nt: TGTGCCAGCAGCAACAGGGGGTACGAGCAGTACTTC; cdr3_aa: CASSNRGYEQYF
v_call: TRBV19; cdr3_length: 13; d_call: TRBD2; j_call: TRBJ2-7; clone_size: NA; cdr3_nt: TGTGCCAGTAGTATTCCGGGGGGACACGAGCAGTACTTC; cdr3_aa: CASSIPGGHEQYF
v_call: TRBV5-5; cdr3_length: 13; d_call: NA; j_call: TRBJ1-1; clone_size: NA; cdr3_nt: TGTGCCAGCAGCTGGGCTCTTGGCACTGAAGCTTTCTTT; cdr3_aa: CASSWALGTEAFF
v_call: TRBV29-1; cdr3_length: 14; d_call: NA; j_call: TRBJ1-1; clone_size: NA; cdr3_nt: TGCAGCGTTGATCAGGGACCCGCGAACACTGAAGCTTTCTTT; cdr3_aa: CSVDQGPANTEAFF
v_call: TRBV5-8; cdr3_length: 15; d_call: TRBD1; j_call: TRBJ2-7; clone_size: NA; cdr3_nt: TGTGCCAGCAGCTGGGGGACAGGGGAAACCTACGAGCAGTACTTC; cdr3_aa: CASSWGTGETYEQYF
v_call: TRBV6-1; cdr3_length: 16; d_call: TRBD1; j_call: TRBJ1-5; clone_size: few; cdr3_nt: TGTGCCAGCAGTGCCGATGACAGGGGATGGGATCAGCCCCAGCATTTT; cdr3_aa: CASSADDRGWDQPQHF
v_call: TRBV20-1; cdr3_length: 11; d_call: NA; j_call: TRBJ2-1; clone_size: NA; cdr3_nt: TGCAGTGCCGGGGAGGCCCTTTTGCAGTTCTTC; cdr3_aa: CSAGEALLQFF
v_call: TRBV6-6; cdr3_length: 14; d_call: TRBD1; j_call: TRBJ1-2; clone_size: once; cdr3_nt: TGTGCCAGCAGCCCCGCACAGGGGGCCTATGGCTACACCTTC; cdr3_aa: CASSPAQGAYGYTF
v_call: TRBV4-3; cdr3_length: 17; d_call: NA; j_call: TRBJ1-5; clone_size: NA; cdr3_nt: TGCGCCAGCAGCCAAGAGTGGATTTCGGGCGAAGATCAGCCCCAGCATTTT; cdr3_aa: CASSQEWISGEDQPQHF
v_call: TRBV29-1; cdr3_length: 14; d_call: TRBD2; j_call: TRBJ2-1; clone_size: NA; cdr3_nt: TGCAGCGTTTTTGGGACTAGCGGTTACAATGAGCAGTTCTTC; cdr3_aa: CSVFGTSGYNEQFF
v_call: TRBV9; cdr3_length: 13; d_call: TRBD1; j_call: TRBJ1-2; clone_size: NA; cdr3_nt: TGTGCCAGCAGCGGACAGGGTCTTCATGGCTACACCTTC; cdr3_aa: CASSGQGLHGYTF
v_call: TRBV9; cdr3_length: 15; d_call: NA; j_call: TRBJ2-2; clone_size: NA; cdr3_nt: TGTGCCAGCAGCGTAGGGACAGCGAACACCGGGGAGCTGTTTTTT; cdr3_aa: CASSVGTANTGELFF
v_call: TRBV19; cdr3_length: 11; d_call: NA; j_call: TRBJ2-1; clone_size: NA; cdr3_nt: TGTGCCAGTAGTTTCGGGAATGAGCAGTTCTTC; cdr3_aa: CASSFGNEQFF
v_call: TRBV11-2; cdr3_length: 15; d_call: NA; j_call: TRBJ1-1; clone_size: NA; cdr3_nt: TGTGCCAGCAGTCCTTCTTGGGTCGGGAACACTGAAGCTTTCTTT; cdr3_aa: CASSPSWVGNTEAFF
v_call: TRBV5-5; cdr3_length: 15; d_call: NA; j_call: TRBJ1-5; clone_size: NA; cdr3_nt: TGTGCCAGCAGCTGGACAGTCGGCAGCAATCAGCCCCAGCATTTT; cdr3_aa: CASSWTVGSNQPQHF
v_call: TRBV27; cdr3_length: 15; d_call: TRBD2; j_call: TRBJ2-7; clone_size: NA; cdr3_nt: TGTGCCAGCAGTAGGGGACTAGCGGGAGTAGGGGAGCAGTACTTC; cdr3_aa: CASSRGLAGVGEQYF
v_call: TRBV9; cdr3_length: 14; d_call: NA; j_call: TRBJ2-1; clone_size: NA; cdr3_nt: TGTGCCAGCAGCGTCGAAGGGGGATACAATGAGCAGTTCTTC; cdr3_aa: CASSVEGGYNEQFF